Listed here are 5 T cell receptor beta chains from one sample, sequenced in a study of blood T cell repertoires in COVID-19. The protocol was immunoSEQ multiplex PCR, while the TCRdb copy is restricted to in-frame clones and leaves out a portion. The data contain around 200,000 clones, roughly 80% of them singletons. Material: peripheral blood. These receptor sequences come from a young man with active or convalescent COVID-19.

V usage is TRBV2 and J usage is TRBJ2-5, with a possible D match to TRBD1 (5 bases). The CDR3 totals 13 residues. Germline V gives CDR1 SNHLY, CDR2 FYNNEI. V lost 4 bases to trimming and J lost 1 base, with 7 bases between them. CDR3 DNA sequence: TGTGCCAGCAGTGGAGACAGCCAAGAGACCCAGTACTTC. Translated: CASSGDSQETQYF.

The chain couples TRBV3-1 (or the pseudogene TRBV3-2) to TRBJ2-7; D might be TRBD2 (6 bases). This CDR3 has 16 residues. The V end was cut by 0 bases, the J end by 5 bases, with 17 bases between. The V gene's germline CDR1 is LGHDT and CDR2 YNNKEL (reference sequence). The CDR3 sequence is CASSQDSGRRGDEQYF. The CDR3 nucleotides are TGTGCCAGCAGCCAAGACAGCGGTCGGCGGGGTGACGAGCAGTACTTC.

The genes are TRBV27 and TRBJ2-2, with a tentative D call TRBD2 (6 bases). The germline gives CDR1 MNHEY, CDR2 SMNVEV (reference sequence). V lost 8 bases and J lost 3, with 16 bases in between. The CDR3 is made up of 15 amino acids. Written as DNA, the CDR3 is TGTGCCAGCGGCGTCGGGGGACCTTACACCGGGGAGCTGTTTTTT. Translating it yields CASGVGGPYTGELFF.

This sequence joins TRBV6-5 and TRBJ1-1; D uncertain. Between the trimmed V and J ends, which lost 6 bases and 7 bases, there was a span of 9 bases. In germline, CDR1 is MNHEY, CDR2 SVGAGI. The CDR3 length is 11 residues. CDR3 sequence: CASRARGEAFF. The CDR3 coding sequence is TGTGCCAGCAGGGCCCGCGGTGAAGCTTTCTTT.

This chain uses TRBV10-3 with TRBJ1-5, with 9 bases that match TRBD1. V was pared by 2 bases and J by 7 bases, with 3 bases of the junction left unmatched. Per the germline V gene, CDR1 is ENHRY and CDR2 is SYGVKD. CDR3 length: 14 residues. In nucleotides, the CDR3 is TGTGCCATCAGTGAGCGGGGACAGGGCCAGCCCCAGCATTTT. Amino acids: CAISERGQGQPQHF.